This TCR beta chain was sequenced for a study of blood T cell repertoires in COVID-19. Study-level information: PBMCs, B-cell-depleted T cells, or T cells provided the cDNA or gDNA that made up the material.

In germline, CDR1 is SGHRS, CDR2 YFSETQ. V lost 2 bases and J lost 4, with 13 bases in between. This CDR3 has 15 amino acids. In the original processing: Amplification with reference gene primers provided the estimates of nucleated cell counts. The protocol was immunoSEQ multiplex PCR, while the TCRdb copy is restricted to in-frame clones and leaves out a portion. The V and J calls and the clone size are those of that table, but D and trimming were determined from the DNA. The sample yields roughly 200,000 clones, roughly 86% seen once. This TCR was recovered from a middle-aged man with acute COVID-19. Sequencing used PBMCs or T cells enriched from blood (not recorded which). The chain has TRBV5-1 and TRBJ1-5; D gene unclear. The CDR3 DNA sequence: TGCGCCAGCAGCTTTGACGGGGTACGAAATCAGCCCCAGCATTTT. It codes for CASSFDGVRNQPQHF.